These 25 T cell receptor beta chains came from one sample sequenced in a study of breast tumors, draining lymph nodes, adjacent tissues (dated by TCRdb to between 2015 and 2016). The axillary draining lymph nodes of breast cancer patients were the source of the lymph node samples. Library preparation employed multiplex PCR. The sequencer listed for this sample is Illumina HiSeq 2000. The raw public data were reprocessed by TCRdb itself: fastp quality trimming at Q25, MiXCR clonotype calling, in-frame beta chains only. Under each unique CDR3 protein, matching rows form one entry showing the most common genes and DNA. This sample is represented by around 140,000 distinct CDR3 sequences; under 25% of them were singletons. The ten largest clones represent under 3% of the sample. What was sequenced was axillary lymph node tissue. All receptors come from a female donor with breast cancer. Some clones in this sample may be carry-over from other donors' samples.

This clonotype appeared many times. The chain employs TRBV4-1 and TRBJ1-5; D not certain. This CDR3 spans 16 amino acids. Trimming removed 1 base from V and 0 bases from J, with 10 bases in between. The germline V gene has CDR1 MGHRA and CDR2 YSYEKL. The CDR3 loop reads CASSQVAQNSNQPQHF. The CDR3 DNA reads TGCGCCAGCAGCCAAGTGGCGCAAAATAGCAATCAGCCCCAGCATTTT.

This clonotype has only a few counts. The V call is TRBV28, the J call TRBJ1-5, with 10 bases aligning to TRBD1. V dropped 6 bases and J dropped 2; count of bases not matched to a gene: 4. The germline V gene has CDR1 MDHEN and CDR2 SYDVKM. The CDR3 has 15 amino acids. The CDR3 reads CASRPGTGGNQPQHF. DNA of the CDR3: TGTGCCAGCAGACCCGGGACAGGGGGCAATCAGCCCCAGCATTTT.

With regard to this clonotype: A read error is possible here, since a much larger clone lies one base away. The chain couples TRBV6-5 to TRBJ2-1, with D perhaps TRBD1 (6 bases). Germline lookup yields CDR1 MNHEY and CDR2 SVGAGI. This CDR3 spans 12 amino acids. The CDR3 sequence: CASSEQGNEQLF. Written as DNA, the CDR3 is TGTGCCAGCAGCGAACAGGGCAATGAGCAGCTCTTC.

This clonotype came up many times. The J gene is TRBJ2-3, the V gene TRBV24-1, with 8 bases matching TRBD1. The trim removed 1 base at V and 2 bases at J, leaving 4 bases unmatched. Germline V gives CDR1 KGHDR, CDR2 SFDVKD. This CDR3 has 16 residues. Here the CDR3 DNA reads TGTGCCACCAGTGATTTCGCGACAGGGGACACAGATACGCAGTATTTT. This translates into CATSDFATGDTDTQYF.

This clonotype was seen many times. The chain combines TRBV7-9 with TRBJ1-3; D gene ambiguous. CDR1 is SEHNR and CDR2 is FQNEAQ in the germline V gene (reference sequence). The CDR3 spans 12 residues. With 3 bases removed from V and 4 bases from J, the gap between germline ends came to 4 bases. CDR3 sequence (DNA): TGTGCCAGCAGCTTTTCCGGAAACACCATATATTTT. Protein sequence: CASSFSGNTIYF.

This clonotype was picked up a small number of times. The chain links TRBV19 to TRBJ2-2; D gene ambiguous. Trimming took off 4 bases at V and 1 base at J, with 4 bases between the two ends. The CDR3 runs 13 residues. Germline CDR1 and CDR2: LNHDA and SQIVND (reference sequence). The CDR3 here is CASSTRNTGELFF. For the CDR3, the DNA is TGTGCCAGTAGTACCAGGAACACCGGGGAGCTGTTTTTT.

The V gene is TRBV5-1, the J gene TRBJ2-7, with 9 bases lining up with TRBD1. Looked up from germline, CDR1 is SGHRS and CDR2 is YFSETQ. V lost 4 bases, J lost 4 bases, and 9 bases stayed unmatched. This CDR3 spans 15 amino acids. CDR3 DNA sequence: TGCGCCAGCAGCCTTGCCGGGACAGGGATGTACGAGCAGTACTTC. Its protein product is CASSLAGTGMYEQYF.

This clonotype was seen many times. This CDR3 reads CASSPYHREGGYTF. The CDR3 DNA sequence: TGTGCCAGCAGCCCCTACCACAGGGAGGGTGGCTACACCTTC. V and J are TRBV7-3 and TRBJ1-2, with D possibly being TRBD1 (6 bases). V was clipped by 5 bases and J by 7 bases, with 17 bases between them. Looked up from germline, CDR1 is SGHTA and CDR2 is FQGTGA. The CDR3 covers 14 residues.

This clonotype was seen many times. The rearrangement links TRBV14 to TRBJ1-4, with D hard to call. CDR1 is SGHDN and CDR2 is FVKESK in the germline V gene. The V and J ends lost 1 base and 7 bases respectively, with 10 bases between them. This CDR3 contains 14 residues. The CDR3 DNA reads TGTGCCAGCAGCCAAGGCGGAACGAGTGAAAAACTGTTTTTT. Encoded protein: CASSQGGTSEKLFF.

In its sample, this clonotype was seen many times. The CDR3 DNA reads as TGCAGTGCGCGAGCGGGGAACGAGCAGTACTTC. Its translation: CSARAGNEQYF. This chain connects TRBV20-1 to TRBJ2-7; 7 positions match TRBD2. Germline-derived CDR1 and CDR2 are DFQATT and SNEGSKA (reference sequence). The length of the CDR3 is 11 residues. Losses at the gene ends were 6 bases for V and 5 bases for J; bases not matched to a gene: 4.

DNA of the CDR3: TGTGCCAGCAGTGGCCCGTCACAGGGGGCTGAGACCCAGTACTTC. It specifies CASSGPSQGAETQYF. The rearrangement links TRBV28 to TRBJ2-5; 9 bases fit TRBD1. The CDR3 is 15 residues long. J gave up 5 bases and V 5 bases, and 9 bases lay outside the gene matches. The germline CDR1 and CDR2 sequences are MDHEN and SYDVKM. The full variable domain, its missing parts supplied by reference TRBV28 and TRBJ2-5, is DVKVTQSSRYLVKRTGEKVFLECVQDMDHENMFWYRQDPGLGLRLIYFSYDVKMKEKGDIPEGYSVSREKKERFSLILESASTNQTSMYLCASSGPSQGAETQYFGPGTRLLVL.

As for this clonotype: The conserved final phenylalanine or tryptophan is absent from the CDR3, which likely points to a read error. The chain uses TRBV20-1 and TRBJ2-1; 8 nucleotides line up with TRBD2. Germline values: CDR1 DFQATT, CDR2 SNEGSKA (reference sequence). This CDR3 has 14 residues. V was pared by 6 bases and J by 7 bases, with 11 bases of the junction left unmatched. The CDR3 spells CSASRGGRTNEQFL. CDR3 coding DNA: TGCAGTGCCTCCCGTGGCGGGAGGACTAATGAGCAGTTCCTC.

Only a few counts were recorded for this clonotype. This chain connects TRBV7-3 to TRBJ2-1, with 9 bases lining up with TRBD1. The V gene's germline CDR1 is SGHTA and CDR2 FQGTGA. Losses at the gene ends were 1 base for V and 4 bases for J; bases not matched to a gene: 2. CDR3 length: 15 residues. This chain's CDR3 is CASSLRQGVYNEQFF. The CDR3, as DNA: TGTGCCAGCAGCTTAAGACAGGGGGTTTACAATGAGCAGTTCTTC.

This clonotype was seen ten or more times. This rearrangement joins TRBV2 to TRBJ1-4, with 9 bases fitting TRBD1. This CDR3 has 14 amino acids. Germline CDR1 reads SNHLY; CDR2 reads FYNNEI. After removal of 7 bases from V and 6 bases from J, the junction contained 6 bases not matched to a gene. CDR3 loop: CASKLRDRDEKLFF. In DNA form, the CDR3 reads TGTGCCAGCAAATTGAGGGACAGGGATGAAAAACTGTTTTTT.

This clonotype was seen at least ten times. The chain recombines TRBV11-3 with TRBJ2-2; possibly TRBD2 for D (5 bases). Between the trimmed V and J ends, which lost 6 bases and 3 bases, there was a span of 20 bases. Germline-derived CDR1 and CDR2 are SGHNT and YENEEA. The CDR3 is 17 residues long. CDR3 bases: TGTGCCAGCAGTCATCCGCCAGAGCGGCTAGACACCGGGGAGCTGTTTTTT. The encoded protein is CASSHPPERLDTGELFF.

This clonotype occurred many times. The chain combines TRBV12-3 or TRBV12-4 with TRBJ1-5; D is perhaps TRBD1 (5 bases). V was cut by 3 bases and J by 3 bases, with 12 bases left in between. The CDR3 contains 15 residues. The CDR3 sequence: CASSFGQGPNQPQHF. The CDR3 nucleotides are TGTGCCAGCAGTTTCGGGCAGGGCCCCAATCAGCCCCAGCATTTT.

The V and J genes are TRBV19 and TRBJ1-4; 7 bases line up with TRBD1. CDR1 is LNHDA and CDR2 is SQIVND in the germline V gene (reference sequence). CDR3 length: 16 residues. Germline trimming cut 5 bases from V and 2 bases from J; bases unmatched to any gene: 8. The CDR3 spells CASSGNRGMTNEKLFF. CDR3 in DNA: TGTGCCAGTAGTGGAAACAGGGGAATGACTAATGAAAAACTGTTTTTT.

This clonotype was seen ten or more times. The chain links TRBV11-2 to TRBJ2-7; D not certain. In germline, CDR1 is SGHAT, CDR2 FQNNGV. The CDR3 consists of 15 residues. V was trimmed by 2 bases and J by 0 bases, leaving 11 bases between them. The CDR3 nucleotides are TGTGCCAGCAGCTTATCACCTGAGAGCTCCTACGAGCAGTACTTC. As protein: CASSLSPESSYEQYF. Together with reference TRBV11-2 and TRBJ2-7, the CDR3 gives the full variable domain: EAGVAQSPRYKIIEKRQSVAFWCNPISGHATLYWYQQILGQGPKLLIQFQNNGVVDDSQLPKDRFSAERLKGVDSTLKIQPAKLEDSAVYLCASSLSPESSYEQYFGPGTRLTVT.

This clonotype was counted at least ten times. Here the CDR3 reads CASSLAGQGSSQIDTDTQYF. CDR3 DNA: TGCGCCAGCAGCTTGGCCGGACAGGGATCATCCCAGATAGACACAGATACGCAGTATTTT. The chain links TRBV5-1 to TRBJ2-3; 8 positions match TRBD1. The length of the CDR3 is 20 residues. Trimming took 0 bases from V and 2 from J; bases not matched to a gene: 17. Germline-derived CDR1 and CDR2 are SGHRS and YFSETQ.

Concerning this clonotype itself: In this CDR3 the conserved last residue, phenylalanine or tryptophan, is missing, so a read error is likely. This sequence joins TRBV7-9 and TRBJ2-2; no clear D. CDR1 SEHNR and CDR2 FQNEAQ come from the germline V gene (reference sequence). The CDR3 is 13 residues long. The V and J ends lost 4 bases and 6 bases respectively, with 9 bases between them. CDR3 sequence reads: CASSSASSGELFL. CDR3 sequence (DNA): TGTGCCAGCAGCTCCGCAAGTTCCGGGGAGCTGTTTTTA.

This clonotype was observed at least ten times. The CDR3 bases are TGTGCCAGCAGCACGGGTCATACAGATACGCAGTATTTT. Protein product: CASSTGHTDTQYF. The V and J genes are TRBV9 and TRBJ2-3; D gene unclear. The CDR3 runs to 13 residues. Germline V lookup: CDR1 SGDLS, CDR2 YYNGEE. V lost 4 bases and J 3 bases, leaving 9 bases between the germline ends.

About this clonotype: It may be a read error: a sequence one base away is much more abundant. The genes are TRBV19 and TRBJ2-2, with TRBD2 identical over 12 bases. Germline V gene lookup returns CDR1 LNHDA and CDR2 SQIVND (reference sequence). The CDR3 has 14 amino acids. V lost 8 bases and J lost 9; bases outside the gene matches: 7. CDR3 in amino acids: CASRLAGDLRELFF. The CDR3 nucleotides are TGTGCCAGTCGACTAGCGGGAGATCTCAGGGAGCTGTTTTTT.

Of note for this clonotype: A much larger clone differs by one base, so this may be a read error. The rearrangement uses TRBV4-1 and TRBJ2-1; 10 nucleotides align to TRBD2. The CDR3 extends over 16 amino acids. Germline V CDR1 and CDR2: MGHRA, YSYEKL. The CDR3: CASSASGRVRGNELFF. CDR3 nucleotide sequence: TGCGCCAGCAGCGCCAGCGGGAGGGTTAGGGGCAATGAGCTGTTCTTC.

This clonotype was recorded many times. The V and J genes are TRBV29-1 and TRBJ2-1, with a possible D match to TRBD2 (6 bases). Germline V gene sequence: CDR1 SQVTM, CDR2 ANQGSEA. V lost 3 bases, J lost 4 bases, and 13 bases lay in between. CDR3 length: 14 residues. The CDR3 DNA is TGCAGCGTTGACCCAGCAGGACTATACAATGAGCAGTTCTTC. Protein sequence: CSVDPAGLYNEQFF.

The J gene is TRBJ2-4, the V gene TRBV11-3; TRBD2 aligns across 12 bases. The CDR3 sequence is 19 residues long. Germline loops: CDR1 SGHNT, CDR2 YENEEA. V trimming: 2 bases; J trimming: 1 base; junction bases outside the gene matches: 9. CDR3 DNA: TGTGCCAGCAGCTTAAGAGTTCTAGCGGGAGGGCCGGCCAAAAACATTCAGTACTTC. As protein: CASSLRVLAGGPAKNIQYF.